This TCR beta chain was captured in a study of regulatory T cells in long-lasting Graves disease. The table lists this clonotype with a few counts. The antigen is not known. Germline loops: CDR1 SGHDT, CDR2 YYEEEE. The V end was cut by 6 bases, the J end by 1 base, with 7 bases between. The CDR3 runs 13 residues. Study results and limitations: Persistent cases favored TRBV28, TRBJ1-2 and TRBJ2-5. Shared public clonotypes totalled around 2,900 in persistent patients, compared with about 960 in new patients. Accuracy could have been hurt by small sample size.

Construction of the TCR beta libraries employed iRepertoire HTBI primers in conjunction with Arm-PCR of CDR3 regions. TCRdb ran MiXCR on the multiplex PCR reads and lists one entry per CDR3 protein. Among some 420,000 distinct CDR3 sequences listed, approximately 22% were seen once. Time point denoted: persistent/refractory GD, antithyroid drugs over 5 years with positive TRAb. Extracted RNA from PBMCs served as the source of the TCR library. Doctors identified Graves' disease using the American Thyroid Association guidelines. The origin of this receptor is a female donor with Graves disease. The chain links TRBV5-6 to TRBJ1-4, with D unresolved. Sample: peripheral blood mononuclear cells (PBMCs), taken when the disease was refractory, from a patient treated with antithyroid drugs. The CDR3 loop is CASKWGTNEKLFF. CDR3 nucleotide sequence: TGTGCCAGCAAGTGGGGAACTAATGAAAAACTGTTTTTT.